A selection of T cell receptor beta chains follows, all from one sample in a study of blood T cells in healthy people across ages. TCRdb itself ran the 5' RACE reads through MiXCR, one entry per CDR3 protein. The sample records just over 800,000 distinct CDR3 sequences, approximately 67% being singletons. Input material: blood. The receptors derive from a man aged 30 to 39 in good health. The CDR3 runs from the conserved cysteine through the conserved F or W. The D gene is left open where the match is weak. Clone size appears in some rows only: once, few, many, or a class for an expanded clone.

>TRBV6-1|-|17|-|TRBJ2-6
CAIGIGQGSSGANVLTF
TGTGCCATCGGAATAGGTCAGGGCAGCTCTGGGGCCAACGTCCTGACTTTC
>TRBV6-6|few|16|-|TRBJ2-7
CASSYSTSGFSYEQYF
TGTGCCAGCAGTTACTCGACTTCTGGATTCTCCTACGAGCAGTACTTC
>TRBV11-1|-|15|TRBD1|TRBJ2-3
CASSLFGQGTDTQYF
TGTGCCAGCAGCTTATTCGGACAGGGGACAGATACGCAGTATTTT
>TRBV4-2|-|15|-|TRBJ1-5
CASSQDPGPYQPQHF
TGTGCCAGCAGCCAAGATCCGGGTCCATACCAGCCCCAGCATTTT
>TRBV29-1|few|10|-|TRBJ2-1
CSVSLGEQFF
TGCAGCGTTAGTCTTGGTGAGCAGTTCTTC
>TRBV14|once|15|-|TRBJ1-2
CASSRRGRGDYGYTF
TGTGCCAGCAGCCGCCGGGGGCGCGGGGACTATGGCTACACCTTC
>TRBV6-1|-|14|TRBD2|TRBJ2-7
CASKSAGAAYEQYF
TGTGCCAGCAAATCAGCGGGGGCGGCGTACGAGCAGTACTTC
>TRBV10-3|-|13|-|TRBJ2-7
CAIRPGTYDEQYF
TGTGCCATCAGGCCCGGGACATATGACGAGCAGTACTTC
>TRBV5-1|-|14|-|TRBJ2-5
CASSLEVREETQYF
TGCGCCAGCAGCTTGGAGGTCAGGGAAGAGACCCAGTACTTC
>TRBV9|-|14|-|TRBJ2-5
CASSVEGTTETQYF
TGTGCCAGCAGCGTAGAGGGGACAACAGAGACCCAGTACTTC
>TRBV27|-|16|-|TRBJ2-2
CASSLSPGGGSGELFF
TGTGCCAGCAGTTTATCCCCCGGGGGCGGCTCCGGGGAGCTGTTTTTT
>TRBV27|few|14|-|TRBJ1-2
CASSSGLPDYGYTF
TGTGCCAGCAGTTCGGGACTCCCGGACTATGGCTACACCTTC
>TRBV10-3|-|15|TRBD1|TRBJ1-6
CAISEGTGFRSPLHF
TGTGCCATCAGTGAGGGGACAGGGTTTCGATCACCCCTCCACTTT
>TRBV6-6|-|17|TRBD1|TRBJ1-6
CASSLIGQGRHNSPLHF
TGTGCCAGCAGCCTGATTGGACAGGGTCGACATAATTCACCCCTCCACTTT
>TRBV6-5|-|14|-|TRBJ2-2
CASSSLVYTGELFF
TGTGCCAGCAGTTCCTTGGTCTACACCGGGGAGCTGTTTTTT
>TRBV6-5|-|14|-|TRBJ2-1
CASSWRGSYNEQFF
TGTGCCAGCAGTTGGCGGGGCTCCTACAATGAGCAGTTCTTC
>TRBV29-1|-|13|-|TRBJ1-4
CSVKQWTNEKLFF
TGCAGCGTTAAACAGTGGACTAATGAAAAACTGTTTTTT
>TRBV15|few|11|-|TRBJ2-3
CATSRADTQYF
TGTGCCACCAGCAGAGCAGATACGCAGTATTTT
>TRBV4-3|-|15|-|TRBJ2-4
CASSQDATSRNIQYF
TGCGCCAGCAGCCAAGATGCCACCTCGAGGAACATTCAGTACTTC
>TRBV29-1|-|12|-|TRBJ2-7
CSVEGREYEQYF
TGCAGCGTTGAGGGCAGAGAGTACGAGCAGTACTTC
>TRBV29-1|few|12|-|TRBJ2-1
CSVDNPYNEQFF
TGCAGCGTAGATAACCCTTACAATGAGCAGTTCTTC
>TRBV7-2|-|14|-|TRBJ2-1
CASSLGGSAPEQFF
TGTGCCAGCAGCTTAGGAGGGAGCGCCCCTGAGCAGTTCTTC
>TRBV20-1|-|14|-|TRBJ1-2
CSAGGGRGNYGYTF
TGCAGTGCTGGGGGGGGACGGGGAAACTATGGCTACACCTTC
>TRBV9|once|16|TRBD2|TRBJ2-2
CASSVVSGGVRRELFF
TGTGCCAGCAGCGTAGTCAGCGGGGGGGTGCGAAGGGAGCTGTTTTTT
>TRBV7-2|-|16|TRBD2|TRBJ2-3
CASSLGVTGGVDTQYF
TGTGCCAGCAGCTTAGGGGTCACGGGGGGAGTCGATACGCAGTATTTT
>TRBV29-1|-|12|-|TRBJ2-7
CSGQGGRNEQYF
TGCAGCGGCCAAGGAGGCCGAAACGAGCAGTACTTC
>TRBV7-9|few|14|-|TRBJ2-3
CASSLELYTDTQYF
TGTGCCAGCAGCTTAGAGCTATACACAGATACGCAGTATTTT
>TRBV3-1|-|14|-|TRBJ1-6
CASSQVTKISPLHF
TGTGCCAGCAGCCAAGTTACGAAAATCTCACCCCTCCACTTT
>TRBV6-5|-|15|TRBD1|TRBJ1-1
CASSPDRGGITEAFF
TGTGCCAGCAGTCCCGACAGGGGGGGGATCACTGAAGCTTTCTTT